This is a list of T cell receptor beta chains from one sample in a study of cytomegalovirus exposure and HLA in healthy donors. The repertoire was sequenced with immunoSEQ multiplex PCR; TCRdb's copy has only in-frame clones and lacks some. The table shows some 220,000 clones, with roughly 73% occurring only once. Material: PBMCs. These TCRs come from a boy younger than 18 in good health and CMV-seronegative. The CDR3 runs from the conserved cysteine through the conserved F or W. A D gene is named only where the DNA matches it firmly. Clone size appears in some rows only: once, few, many, or a class for an expanded clone.

size	V	D	J	DNA	CDR3
once	TRBV11-3	TRBD1	TRBJ2-5	TGTGCCAGCAGCCCGACAGGGCACCCCGCAGAGACCCAGTACTTC	CASSPTGHPAETQYF
.	TRBV5-4	TRBD1	TRBJ1-2	TGTGCCAGCAGCGCTTTCGGACAGGGGGGAGGCTACACCTTC	CASSAFGQGGGYTF
.	TRBV10-2	.	TRBJ2-7	TGCGCCAGCAGGCGGAGGGAGTTTAGCCACGAGCAGTACTTC	CASRRREFSHEQYF
.	TRBV18	TRBD1	TRBJ1-2	TGTGCCAGCTCACCCTCGGAGGACAGGGGCGGCTATGGCTACACCTTC	CASSPSEDRGGYGYTF
.	TRBV27	.	TRBJ2-7	TGTGCCAGCAGTCCTAGCTACGAGCAGTACTTC	CASSPSYEQYF
.	TRBV19	.	TRBJ1-2	TGTGCCAGTAGCGAGCTAGGGGTTTACTATGGCTACACCTTC	CASSELGVYYGYTF
.	TRBV19	.	TRBJ2-7	TGTGCCAGTAGCGTAGGTGAGGGAACCTACGAGCAGTACTTC	CASSVGEGTYEQYF
.	TRBV27	TRBD2	TRBJ2-7	TGTGCCAGCACTCCGGGACTAGGAGCTTCGGAGCAGTACTTC	CASTPGLGASEQYF
.	TRBV9	TRBD1	TRBJ2-7	TGTGCCAGCAGCGGGGATGCCGGGACAGCCTCTACCTTCTACGAGCAGTACTTC	CASSGDAGTASTFYEQYF
.	TRBV7-9	.	TRBJ1-4	TGTGCCAGCAGCCCATACCGGGGGGTCGAAGAAAAACTGTTTTTT	CASSPYRGVEEKLFF
.	TRBV6-5	.	TRBJ2-1	TGTGCCAGCAGTCTACGACAGGCGAGCGATGAGCAGTTCTTC	CASSLRQASDEQFF
few	TRBV20-1	.	TRBJ1-1	TGCAGTGCTAGCCAGGGAACTGAAGCTTTCTTT	CSASQGTEAFF
once	TRBV5-1	TRBD1	TRBJ1-1	TGCGCCAGCAGCCTAACAGGGGGCAGGACTGAAGCTTTCTTT	CASSLTGGRTEAFF
.	TRBV5-6	.	TRBJ1-6	TGTGCCAGCAGCCCGAGACAATCGCGTCTCCTCCACTTT	CASSPRQSRLLHF
.	TRBV11-3	.	TRBJ2-1	TGTGCCAGCGGTTTAGCGGTTCTCTCCTACAATGAGCAGTTCTTC	CASGLAVLSYNEQFF
.	TRBV11-3	TRBD2	TRBJ2-4	TGTGCCAGCAGCTTAGAGTTGGTAGCGGGACTTTGGGACATTCAGTACTTC	CASSLELVAGLWDIQYF
.	TRBV7-9	TRBD1	TRBJ1-1	TGTGCCAGCAGCTTAGGGGACAGGGCCACTGAAGCTTTCTTT	CASSLGDRATEAFF
.	TRBV18	.	TRBJ1-4	TGTGCCAGCTCAGATTTCCCCAGTGAAAAACTGTTTTTT	CASSDFPSEKLFF
.	TRBV27	TRBD2	TRBJ2-3	TGTGCCAGGGGCCCGGGACTAGCGAGTAGCACAGATACGCAGTATTTT	CARGPGLASSTDTQYF
few	TRBV21-1	.	TRBJ1-4	TGTGCCAGCTTGAGGGTTAATGAAAAACTGTTTTTT	CASLRVNEKLFF
.	TRBV7-2	.	TRBJ2-3	TGTGCCAGCAGCTCCATTGCAGATACGCAGTATTTT	CASSSIADTQYF
.	TRBV19	TRBD1	TRBJ2-2	TGTGCCAGTAGTTTACAAGACAGGGCCGGGGAGCTGTTTTTT	CASSLQDRAGELFF
.	TRBV6-1	TRBD1	TRBJ1-2	TGTGCCAGCAGTGGGGGACAGGCTCTTCTTTCATGGTATGGCTACACCTTC	CASSGGQALLSWYGYTF
once	TRBV5-1	.	TRBJ1-2	TGCGCCAGCAGCTTGGCGGTAAGCTATGGCTACACCTTC	CASSLAVSYGYTF
.	TRBV5-6	.	TRBJ1-2	TGTGCCAGCAGCTTAATAGCAGCGGGGCTTAACTATGGCTACACCTTC	CASSLIAAGLNYGYTF
once	TRBV11-3	.	TRBJ2-2	TGTGCCAGCAGCTTAGTACGGAGTGGAGCCGGGGAGCTGTTTTTT	CASSLVRSGAGELFF
.	TRBV7-7	.	TRBJ2-5	TGTGCTAGCAGCTCAAACAGGGAGAGGGAGACCCAGTACTTC	CASSSNRERETQYF
.	TRBV7-2	.	TRBJ2-2	TGTGCCAGCACCACCGGGGCGGGACTCACCGGGGAGCTGTTTTTT	CASTTGAGLTGELFF
.	TRBV11-3	.	TRBJ1-2	TGTGCCAGCAGCTTTGGGGGCCGGGATGGCTACACCTTC	CASSFGGRDGYTF
.	TRBV10-3	.	TRBJ2-3	TGTGCCATCAGAGAGGGGCCCACAGATACGCAGTATTTT	CAIREGPTDTQYF
once	TRBV5-1	.	TRBJ2-1	TGCGCCAGCAGCTTGGACGGGATTAATGAGCAGTTCTTC	CASSLDGINEQFF
once	TRBV7-6	TRBD2	TRBJ2-1	TGTGCCAGCAGCTTAAGACCGGCAACTAGCGGGGCGTACAATGAGCAGTTCTTC	CASSLRPATSGAYNEQFF
.	TRBV2	.	TRBJ1-2	TGTGCCAGCAGTAGACAGAATTCCAACTATGGCTACACCTTC	CASSRQNSNYGYTF
.	TRBV2	TRBD2	TRBJ2-7	TGTGCCAGCAGTGAGGCTAGCGGTAGCTCCTACGAGCAGTACTTC	CASSEASGSSYEQYF
.	TRBV7-7	.	TRBJ2-5	TGTGCTAGCAGCTTGGACAGCACCCCTCAAGAGACCCAGTACTTC	CASSLDSTPQETQYF
once	TRBV6-1	.	TRBJ2-1	TGTGCCAGCAGTAAGACGACAGGGAGGACGGATGAGCAGTTCTTC	CASSKTTGRTDEQFF
.	TRBV5-1	TRBD2	TRBJ2-7	TGCGCCAGCAGCCGTTGGGTGGAGACTAGCGGGAACTACGAGCAGTACTTC	CASSRWVETSGNYEQYF
once	TRBV7-3	TRBD2	TRBJ2-1	TGTGCCAGCAGCTTTCCGGGCGGGGGGAAATACAATGAGCAGTTCTTC	CASSFPGGGKYNEQFF
.	TRBV19	.	TRBJ1-2	TGTGCCAGTAGTCTTAATGGCTACACCTTC	CASSLNGYTF
.	TRBV4-1	TRBD2	TRBJ2-1	TGCGCCAGCAGCCAAACCCGACTAGCGGGTGACAATGAGCAGTTCTTC	CASSQTRLAGDNEQFF
.	TRBV7-9	TRBD2	TRBJ2-2	TGTTCCAGCAGCTTAAGCCTAGCGGGAGTCACCGGGGAGCTGTTTTTT	CSSSLSLAGVTGELFF
.	TRBV29-1	.	TRBJ1-2	TGCAGCGTTGAATCGGGGATGGGCTACACCTTC	CSVESGMGYTF
.	TRBV30	.	TRBJ1-1	TGTGCCTGGAGTGTGGAACTAAACACTGAAGCTTTCTTT	CAWSVELNTEAFF
.	TRBV19	TRBD2	TRBJ2-2	TGTGCCAGTAAGGCGCGGGAGTATAACGGGGAGCTGTTTTTT	CASKAREYNGELFF
.	TRBV5-8	TRBD1	TRBJ1-2	TGTGCCCGAGAAGAGACAGGGGAGGTCTATGGCTACACCTTC	CAREETGEVYGYTF
.	TRBV29-1	.	TRBJ1-2	TGCAGCGTTGAAGATTCCCCGTATTATGGCTACACCTTC	CSVEDSPYYGYTF
.	TRBV4-1	.	TRBJ1-2	TGCGCCAGCAGCCAACCGACTAGGGGTCCCTTTTATGGCTACACCTTC	CASSQPTRGPFYGYTF
.	TRBV2	.	TRBJ2-3	TGTGCCAGCAGTGCCCCGACTTATTCTAGCACAGATACGCAGTATTTT	CASSAPTYSSTDTQYF
.	TRBV9	.	TRBJ2-1	TGTGCCAGCAGCGTAACCAGCTCCTACAATGAGCAGTTCTTC	CASSVTSSYNEQFF
.	TRBV6-4	TRBD2	TRBJ2-7	TGTGCCAGCAGTGAGCGGGCTAGCGGGGCCTACGAGCAGTACTTC	CASSERASGAYEQYF
few	TRBV6-1	TRBD1	TRBJ1-3	TGTGCCAGCAGTGATCGCGACAGGGGCGCTGGAAACACCATATATTTT	CASSDRDRGAGNTIYF
.	TRBV7-7	TRBD1	TRBJ2-7	TGTGCTAGCAGCGGCGGGACAGGGGTCTCCTACGAGCAGTACTTC	CASSGGTGVSYEQYF
.	TRBV5-1	.	TRBJ2-6	TGCGCCAGCAGCTTGGTTCAGTACTCTGGGGCCAACGTCCTGACTTTC	CASSLVQYSGANVLTF
.	TRBV5-1	TRBD2	TRBJ2-5	TGCGCCAGCAGCTTGGTGATAGGGAGCGGGAAGACCCAGTACTTC	CASSLVIGSGKTQYF
.	TRBV7-9	TRBD1	TRBJ1-1	TGTGCCAGCAGCTCCCCTACAGGGGGCGGGGACACTGAAGCTTTCTTT	CASSSPTGGGDTEAFF